This TCR beta chain is from a study of blood T cell repertoires in COVID-19. Study-level background: In each case, the material was cDNA or gDNA derived from T cells, B-cell-depleted T cells, or PBMCs.

This CDR3 has 14 amino acids. Germline V lookup: CDR1 SNHLY, CDR2 FYNNEI. Trimming took 7 bases from V and 2 from J; bases not matched to a gene: 4. Clones were read by immunoSEQ multiplex PCR, and TCRdb kept only the in-frame ones, dropping some. This table has approximately 250,000 clones, less than 90% appearing once. This sequence joins TRBV2 and TRBJ2-7, with 11 bases matching TRBD1. The sequence came from a woman in her 70s with COVID-19, enrolled during active disease. The specimen sequenced was peripheral blood. The CDR3 sequence is CASTWTGGAYEQYF. CDR3 nucleotides: TGTGCCAGCACATGGACAGGGGGCGCCTACGAGCAGTACTTC.